This TCR beta chain was sequenced during a study of Graves' ophthalmopathy and Graves' hyperthyroidism. Germline CDR1 is MDHEN and CDR2 is SYDVKM. This CDR3 has 12 amino acids. The authors amplified TCR beta CDR3 regions, and they did so from RNA transcripts for repertoire sequencing. An initial RT-PCR round employing HTBI primers preceded a second-round multiplex PCR. TCRdb re-called the multiplex PCR reads through MiXCR, storing one row per CDR3 protein. The sample shows over a million distinct CDR3 sequences, 36% of them seen only once. Worth noting for this clonotype: One end of the junction is discordant with germline, which a read error may explain.

The sample was peripheral blood or thyroid tissue (not recorded which). This receptor was obtained from an adult man with Graves' hyperthyroidism. This chain links TRBV28 with TRBJ2-6; tentatively, D is TRBD2 (6 bases). CDR3 in amino acids: CASTSGGNVLTF. DNA of the CDR3: TGTGCCAGCACCTCCGGGGGCAACGTCCTGACTTTC.